A selection of T cell receptor beta chains follows, all from one sample in a study of blood T cell repertoires in COVID-19. Measured with immunoSEQ multiplex PCR; TCRdb has only the in-frame clones, and not every one. The repertoire includes roughly 300,000 clones, approximately 92% of them detected once, and 0.95% to 1.2% sits in the top ten. The sequencing input was PBMCs or T cells enriched from blood (not recorded which). These receptors all come from a woman in her 30s who had recovered from COVID-19. The CDR3 runs from the conserved cysteine through the conserved F or W. The order of the fields is clone size, V gene, CDR3 length, J gene, D gene, CDR3 protein, CDR3 DNA. The D gene is left open where the match is weak. Clone size appears in some rows only: once, few, many, or a class for an expanded clone.

-,TRBV6-2/TRBV6-3,19,TRBJ2-1,TRBD2,CASNPMTSGREKSYNEQFF,TGTGCCAGCAACCCTATGACTAGCGGGAGGGAGAAATCCTACAATGAGCAGTTCTTC
-,TRBV7-3,12,TRBJ2-1,-,CASSSLDSEQFF,TGTGCCAGCAGCTCGCTCGACAGTGAGCAGTTCTTC
-,TRBV5-8,15,TRBJ2-3,TRBD2,CASPLGGTSLDTQYF,TGTGCCAGCCCCCTCGGGGGGACTAGCTTAGATACGCAGTATTTT
-,TRBV28,11,TRBJ2-7,-,CASRQGYEQYF,TGTGCCAGCAGGCAGGGGTACGAGCAGTACTTC
-,TRBV5-4,15,TRBJ2-3,TRBD1,CASSPPGQLTDTQYF,TGTGCCAGCAGCCCTCCGGGACAGTTAACAGATACGCAGTATTTT
-,TRBV6-5,15,TRBJ1-5,-,CASSYSNQANQPQHF,TGTGCCAGCAGTTACTCTAACCAAGCCAATCAGCCCCAGCATTTT
-,TRBV18,16,TRBJ2-7,TRBD2,CASSPLAGEMGYEQYF,TGTGCCAGCTCACCCTTAGCGGGAGAAATGGGTTACGAGCAGTACTTC
-,TRBV6-1,13,TRBJ2-1,-,CASSDLRVDEQFF,TGTGCCAGCAGTGACCTCCGAGTCGATGAGCAGTTCTTC
-,TRBV28,14,TRBJ2-1,-,CASSSFTVGNEQFF,TGTGCCAGCAGTTCATTTACAGTGGGCAATGAGCAGTTCTTC
once,TRBV3-1/TRBV3-2,15,TRBJ2-5,-,CASSQDQVGGETQYF,TGTGCCAGCAGCCAAGATCAGGTGGGTGGTGAGACCCAGTACTTC
-,TRBV6-5,13,TRBJ1-5,-,CASSYERGQPQHF,TGTGCCAGCAGTTACGAGAGAGGTCAGCCCCAGCATTTT
-,TRBV11-2,15,TRBJ2-7,TRBD1,CASSPWTGRGDEQYF,TGTGCCAGCAGCCCCTGGACAGGTCGGGGTGACGAGCAGTACTTC
-,TRBV6-2/TRBV6-3,16,TRBJ1-5,TRBD1,CASSPRWGQGNQPQHF,TGTGCCAGCAGTCCCAGATGGGGACAGGGCAATCAGCCCCAGCATTTT
-,TRBV7-8,16,TRBJ1-5,-,CASSSAQGATNQPQHF,TGTGCCAGCAGCTCCGCCCAGGGTGCGACGAATCAGCCCCAGCATTTT
-,TRBV7-2,14,TRBJ1-1,-,CASSLLSTGSKAFF,TGTGCCAGCAGCTTATTATCTACCGGGAGCAAAGCTTTCTTT
-,TRBV2,14,TRBJ2-3,-,CASSPVGGTDTQYF,TGTGCCAGCAGCCCGGTTGGTGGCACAGATACGCAGTATTTT
-,TRBV7-9,15,TRBJ1-2,TRBD1,CASSSGMGQVYGYTF,TGTGCCAGCAGCTCCGGAATGGGACAGGTCTATGGCTACACCTTC
few,TRBV9,13,TRBJ2-3,-,CASSEAGSDTQYF,TGTGCCAGCAGCGAGGCGGGATCAGATACGCAGTATTTT
-,TRBV19,14,TRBJ2-2,TRBD1,CASSPDRAGGELFF,TGTGCCAGTAGTCCAGACAGGGCGGGCGGGGAGCTGTTTTTT
once,TRBV2,15,TRBJ2-4,TRBD1,CASSTGQGAGDIQYF,TGTGCCAGCAGTACCGGACAGGGGGCAGGCGACATTCAGTACTTC
-,TRBV30,14,TRBJ2-3,TRBD1,CAWRDRGYSDTQYF,TGTGCCTGGAGGGACAGGGGGTATTCAGATACGCAGTATTTT
-,TRBV10-2,13,TRBJ2-5,TRBD1,CASRRTGLETQYF,TGCGCCAGCAGGAGGACAGGGTTAGAGACCCAGTACTTC
few,TRBV28,15,TRBJ1-5,-,CASTSSRQGYQPQHF,TGTGCCAGCACCTCCAGCCGCCAGGGTTATCAGCCCCAGCATTTT
-,TRBV28,14,TRBJ2-7,TRBD1,CASLRQTGGYEQYF,TGTGCCAGTCTTCGACAGACAGGGGGGTACGAGCAGTACTTC
-,TRBV24-1,15,TRBJ2-1,TRBD2,CATSDASGGYNEQFF,TGTGCCACCAGTGATGCTAGCGGGGGCTACAATGAGCAGTTCTTC
once,TRBV30,13,TRBJ2-2,-,CAWSSQRTGELFF,TGTGCCTGGAGTAGTCAGAGGACCGGGGAGCTGTTTTTT
-,TRBV5-1,16,TRBJ2-3,TRBD2,CASSTGLAGGTDTQYF,TGCGCCAGCAGCACGGGACTAGCGGGAGGCACAGATACGCAGTATTTT
-,TRBV3-1/TRBV3-2,14,TRBJ1-2,-,CASSQGGQNYGYTF,TGTGCCAGCAGCCAAGGAGGACAAAACTATGGCTACACCTTC
-,TRBV5-1,16,TRBJ1-3,-,CASSFMGQSSGNTIYF,TGCGCCAGCAGCTTTATGGGACAATCCTCTGGAAACACCATATATTTT
-,TRBV19,11,TRBJ1-2,TRBD1,CASVDRAGYTF,TGTGCCAGTGTGGACAGGGCTGGCTACACCTTC
-,TRBV30,15,TRBJ2-3,TRBD1,CAWTPGQGLRDTQYF,TGTGCCTGGACCCCGGGACAGGGCCTCAGAGATACGCAGTATTTT
-,TRBV12-3/TRBV12-4,13,TRBJ2-1,TRBD2,CASRPSGGHEQFF,TGTGCCAGCAGGCCAAGCGGGGGGCATGAGCAGTTCTTC
-,TRBV30,15,TRBJ2-5,TRBD2,CAWDVAGGNQETQYF,TGTGCCTGGGACGTAGCGGGAGGAAACCAAGAGACCCAGTACTTC
-,TRBV30,13,TRBJ1-1,-,CAWSQMLNTEAFF,TGTGCCTGGAGTCAAATGTTGAACACTGAAGCTTTCTTT
-,TRBV11-2,14,TRBJ2-7,TRBD2,CASSSGLVRYEQYF,TGTGCCAGCAGCTCGGGACTAGTCCGCTACGAGCAGTACTTC
-,TRBV4-2,14,TRBJ2-3,-,CASSQDSHTDTQYF,TGTGCCAGCAGCCAAGATTCCCACACAGATACGCAGTATTTT
-,TRBV27,14,TRBJ2-1,TRBD2,CASSLWAGGNEQFF,TGTGCCAGCAGTTTATGGGCGGGGGGGAATGAGCAGTTCTTC
-,TRBV7-9,12,TRBJ2-1,TRBD2,CASSSREAEQFF,TGTGCCAGCAGCTCGCGGGAGGCTGAGCAGTTCTTC
-,TRBV9,15,TRBJ1-1,-,CASSVAGVGNTEAFF,TGTGCCAGCAGCGTAGCAGGGGTGGGGAACACTGAAGCTTTCTTT
-,TRBV29-1,15,TRBJ2-7,TRBD2,CSVDYRTSGSYEQYF,TGCAGCGTTGATTACCGGACTAGCGGGAGCTACGAGCAGTACTTC
once,TRBV28,15,TRBJ1-5,-,CASSAGGQPYRPQHF,TGTGCCAGCAGTGCCGGGGGGCAGCCGTATCGGCCCCAGCATTTT
-,TRBV9,16,TRBJ1-6,-,CASSPWGQSNNSPLHF,TGTGCCAGCAGTCCTTGGGGGCAGTCCAATAATTCACCCCTCCACTTT
-,TRBV5-1,15,TRBJ2-2,TRBD2,CASSSGLAGAGELFF,TGCGCCAGCAGCTCCGGACTAGCGGGAGCCGGGGAGCTGTTTTTT
-,TRBV6-5,14,TRBJ2-5,-,CASSYSQSQETQYF,TGTGCCAGCAGTTACTCACAATCCCAAGAGACCCAGTACTTC
-,TRBV2,14,TRBJ2-7,TRBD1,CASSQSGTAYEQYF,TGTGCCAGCAGTCAGTCCGGGACAGCCTACGAGCAGTACTTC
-,TRBV9,15,TRBJ2-5,TRBD1,CASTSTGMYQETQYF,TGTGCCAGCACCTCGACAGGGATGTACCAAGAGACCCAGTACTTC
-,TRBV28,16,TRBJ2-1,TRBD2,CASSSRTSGRLNEQFF,TGTGCCAGCAGTTCCCGGACTAGCGGGAGGTTGAATGAGCAGTTCTTC
-,TRBV6-4,16,TRBJ2-3,TRBD2,CASSALAGGGTDTQYF,TGTGCCAGCAGTGCCCTAGCGGGAGGGGGCACAGATACGCAGTATTTT
-,TRBV3-1/TRBV3-2,15,TRBJ2-1,-,CASSLARSSYNEQFF,TGTGCCAGCAGCCTCGCTAGGAGCTCCTACAATGAGCAGTTCTTC
-,TRBV9,15,TRBJ2-7,TRBD2,CASNPGAGAVYEQYF,TGTGCCAGCAACCCAGGAGCGGGAGCGGTCTACGAGCAGTACTTC
-,TRBV10-2,17,TRBJ2-1,TRBD2,CASSEVSSGSTYNEQFF,TGCGCCAGCAGTGAGGTGTCTAGCGGTAGTACCTACAATGAGCAGTTCTTC
-,TRBV7-9,14,TRBJ1-6,-,CASSFQGHNSPLHF,TGTGCCAGCAGCTTCCAGGGTCATAATTCACCCCTCCACTTT
-,TRBV4-1,15,TRBJ1-5,TRBD1,CASRGTGTDNQPQHF,TGCGCCAGCAGGGGCACCGGGACAGACAATCAGCCCCAGCATTTT
once,TRBV19,13,TRBJ1-1,-,CASRFQMNTEAFF,TGTGCCAGTAGATTCCAGATGAACACTGAAGCTTTCTTT
-,TRBV5-4,16,TRBJ2-3,-,CASSLGGRRSTDTQYF,TGTGCCAGCAGCTTGGGAGGCCGGAGATCCACAGATACGCAGTATTTT
-,TRBV28,17,TRBJ2-1,TRBD2,CASSRSSGRVAYNEQFF,TGTGCCAGCAGTAGGAGTAGCGGGAGGGTAGCCTACAATGAGCAGTTCTTC
-,TRBV7-2,14,TRBJ1-5,-,CASSLEGFNQPQHF,TGTGCCAGCAGCTTAGAGGGGTTCAATCAGCCCCAGCATTTT